The following is a T cell receptor (beta chain) sequence with its context. Other DNA sequences in this sample translate to the same CDR3. CDR3 length equals 11 residues. Germline lookup yields CDR1 DFQATT and CDR2 SNEGSKA (reference sequence). Expressed TCRB transcripts got sequenced, as all isolated RNA was reverse transcribed. Assay used: immunoSEQ multiplex PCR; TCRdb lists only in-frame clones, some missing. The data show over 150,000 clones, with about 13% seen just once and 0.62% held by the top ten. The record originates from a study of beta chain features in type 1 diabetes. Sequenced material: central memory CD4+ T cells from blood. This rearrangement joins TRBV20-1 to TRBJ1-4, with D tentatively TRBD1 (5 bases). The sequence was collected from a woman aged 18-29 years in good health. The CDR3 is CSAGRDEKLFF. Here the CDR3 DNA reads TGCTCCGCGGGGCGGGATGAAAAACTGTTTTTT.